This TCR beta chain was identified in a study of molecular identifiers for immune sequencing clone quantification. Study summary: Replicates split RNA from 20,000 or 100,000 naive CD8 cells five ways, and the researchers sequenced four portions.

A CD8+CD4-CCR7+CD45RA+ gate was used to sort naive CD8 T cells. As regards this clonotype: This could be a read error, since a much larger clone is one nucleotide away.

The CDR3 covers 16 residues. The V gene lost 0 bases and the J gene lost 2 bases, with 11 bases spanning the gap. Germline CDR1 is LGHNA and CDR2 is YSLEER. Bulk TCR libraries used previously described methods and listed TCR primers. Via MiXCR, TCRdb re-called the PCR reads, giving one row per CDR3 protein. The repertoire holds some 580,000 distinct CDR3 sequences, with about 25% as singletons. The source is a human donor in good health. Some libraries in this study had Jurkat cell RNA spiked in. This rearrangement joins TRBV4-3 to TRBJ1-3, with D unresolved. Sequencing was carried out using naive CD8+ T cells from blood, with Jurkat cell RNA spiked in. The subset: FACS-sorted CD8+CD4-CCR7+CD45RA+ naive T cells. CDR3 coding DNA: TGCGCCAGCAGCCAAGATGACGGCGTCCCTGGAAACACCATATATTTT. Its protein is CASSQDDGVPGNTIYF.